The 26 T cell receptor beta chains in this list originate from one sample, sequenced in a study of spatial heterogeneity in lung cancer. TCRdb re-called the 5' RACE reads with MiXCR, one entry per CDR3 protein. The sample records 95,000 to 130,000 distinct CDR3 sequences, about 12% being singletons. The time point here: blood at routine non-recurrence follow-up after resection. Tumor, nontumor lung or frozen PBMC supplied whole RNA that was sequenced unsorted. This material consisted of PBMCs, taken at follow-up. These receptor sequences come from a male donor with early-stage non-small cell lung cancer.

This clonotype turned up a few times. The V call is TRBV12-3 or TRBV12-4, the J call TRBJ2-5; D not certain. This CDR3 is 14 amino acids long. Deletions cut 3 bases from V and 1 base from J, with 9 bases between. The CDR3 DNA reads TGTGCCAGCAGTTTTCTGGCCCTCCAAGAGACCCAGTACTTC. This encodes CASSFLALQETQYF.

This clonotype was counted only a few times. The chain carries TRBV5-4 and TRBJ2-5; 7 bases are a match to TRBD1. This CDR3 is built from 16 residues. Trimming at V came to 1 base and at J to 4 bases, leaving 10 bases not matched to a gene. Germline V lookup: CDR1 SGHNT, CDR2 YYREEE (reference sequence). DNA of the CDR3: TGTGCCAGCAGCTTGATTGGGAAATCAGGGGGAGAGACCCAGTACTTC. It codes for CASSLIGKSGGETQYF.

This clonotype was recorded a few times. V is TRBV11-2 and J is TRBJ2-6, with unresolved D. The germline gives CDR1 SGHAT, CDR2 FQNNGV. The CDR3 sequence is 17 residues long. Trimming cost V 4 bases and J 0 bases, with 13 bases left between them. The CDR3 coding sequence is TGTGCCAGCAGCTCTGTGCGGCGCCTCTCTGGGGCCAACGTCCTGACTTTC. It is translated as CASSSVRRLSGANVLTF.

In its sample, this clonotype was seen once. The chain couples TRBV7-9 to TRBJ2-1; 7 nucleotides match TRBD1. The CDR3 runs to 15 residues. The V gene end was trimmed by 3 bases and the J gene end by 3 bases; junction bases not matched to a gene: 5. Germline assignment: CDR1 SEHNR and CDR2 FQNEAQ (reference sequence). CDR3 bases: TGTGCCAGCAGCTTGACAGGGCTAGACTACAATGAGCAGTTCTTC. Protein: CASSLTGLDYNEQFF.

This chain uses TRBV19 with TRBJ2-5, with D hard to call. The V and J ends lost 7 bases and 2 bases respectively, with 14 bases between them. Germline values: CDR1 LNHDA, CDR2 SQIVND (reference sequence). CDR3 size: 14 residues. The CDR3: CASIPGLLQETQYF. The DNA of the CDR3 is TGTGCCAGTATCCCCGGGTTGCTACAAGAGACCCAGTACTTC.

In its sample, this clonotype was seen many times. V usage is TRBV24-1 and J usage is TRBJ2-1; D gene unclear. Trimming pared 5 bases from V and 6 bases from J, leaving 13 bases between. The CDR3 length is 14 residues. Looked up from germline, CDR1 is KGHDR and CDR2 is SFDVKD. The CDR3 region is CATSGPGRVNEQFF. The CDR3 nucleotides are TGTGCCACCAGTGGGCCGGGTCGGGTCAATGAGCAGTTCTTC.

The chain combines TRBV7-2 with TRBJ2-3, with D unresolved. The germline V and J ends were trimmed by 1 base and 9 bases, with 8 bases remaining between them. Germline V CDR1 and CDR2: SGHTA, FQGNSA. This CDR3 is 12 amino acids long. The CDR3 bases are TGTGCCAGCAGCTTAGAAGGGATCACGCAGTATTTT. The encoded protein is CASSLEGITQYF.

The CDR3 loop is CASSSGGSYEQYF. In DNA, the CDR3 is TGTGCCAGCAGTAGCGGGGGCTCCTACGAGCAGTACTTC. This chain joins TRBV6-6 and TRBJ2-7, with 8 bases lining up with TRBD2. V trimming: 5 bases; J trimming: 0 bases; junction bases outside the gene matches: 0. This CDR3 has 13 amino acids. Germline CDR1 reads MNHNY; CDR2 reads SVGAGI (reference sequence).

In its sample, this clonotype was seen many times. This chain joins TRBV12-3 or TRBV12-4 and TRBJ1-1; D gene ambiguous. The ends were cut back, 3 bases at V and 0 bases at J, with 5 bases in the middle. The CDR3 has 13 amino acids. The CDR3 nucleotides read TGTGCCAGCAGTTTGCGAGTGAACACTGAAGCTTTCTTT. Translating it yields CASSLRVNTEAFF.

This clonotype was counted a few times. The V gene is TRBV4-3, the J gene TRBJ2-7, with TRBD1 matching 9 bases. Trimming cost V 1 base and J 3 bases; bases outside gene matches: 7. Germline V CDR1 and CDR2: LGHNA, YSLEER. The CDR3 runs to 16 residues. CDR3 nucleotides: TGCGCCAGCAGCCAAGCTGCTGAGACAGGGGGCTACGAGCAGTACTTC. Translated: CASSQAAETGGYEQYF.

This clonotype was recorded at least ten times. The chain couples TRBV7-9 to TRBJ2-3; D unresolved. This CDR3 is 13 amino acids long. With 5 bases removed from V and 2 bases from J, the gap between germline ends came to 8 bases. Germline V gene lookup returns CDR1 SEHNR and CDR2 FQNEAQ (reference sequence). The DNA of the CDR3 is TGTGCCAGCAGCGCCAGTAACACAGATACGCAGTATTTT. This translates into CASSASNTDTQYF.

This clonotype was observed many times. V is TRBV20-1 and J is TRBJ1-4; TRBD1 matches 8 bases. V was pared by 7 bases and J by 6 bases, with 7 bases of the junction left unmatched. CDR1 is DFQATT and CDR2 is SNEGSKA in the germline V gene (reference sequence). The CDR3 is made up of 13 amino acids. The CDR3 bases are TGCAGTGTAACAGGGGGGCAGGATGAAAAACTGTTTTTT. Translation: CSVTGGQDEKLFF.

The V call is TRBV7-2, the J call TRBJ2-7; 8 bases are shared with TRBD2. The CDR3 runs to 15 residues. Germline lookup yields CDR1 SGHTA and CDR2 FQGNSA. Losses at the gene ends were 4 bases for V and 2 bases for J; bases not matched to a gene: 7. The CDR3 spells CASSSLAGNAYEQYF. In nucleotides, the CDR3 is TGTGCCAGCAGCTCTCTAGCGGGCAATGCCTACGAGCAGTACTTC. The full variable domain, in which reference TRBV7-2 and TRBJ2-7 provide the parts outside the CDR3, is GAGVSQSPSNKVTEKGKDVELRCDPISGHTALYWYRQSLGQGLEFLIYFQGNSAPDKSGLPSDRFSAERTGGSVSTLTIQRTQQEDSAVYLCASSSLAGNAYEQYFGPGTRLTVT.

The chain has TRBV28 and TRBJ2-7, with D possibly being TRBD1 (6 bases). Trimming removed 6 bases from V and 0 bases from J, with 15 bases in between. The CDR3 loop spans 15 amino acids. Germline CDR1 MDHEN, CDR2 SYDVKM. This CDR3 reads CASSPVGAGSYEQYF. CDR3 DNA: TGTGCCAGCAGCCCGGTGGGGGCCGGCTCCTACGAGCAGTACTTC.

This clonotype was detected only a few times. The chain links TRBV27 to TRBJ2-3; no firm D call. V lost 5 bases and J 2 bases, leaving 8 bases between the germline ends. The CDR3 runs 13 residues. Germline V gene data show CDR1 as MNHEY and CDR2 as SMNVEV (reference sequence). The CDR3 bases are TGTGCCAGCAGTGAGTTTACCACAGATACGCAGTATTTT. Translated, it gives CASSEFTTDTQYF.

On this clonotype itself: A much larger clone differs by one base, so this may be a read error. The chain links TRBV6-2 or TRBV6-3 to TRBJ2-3, with unresolved D. Germline lookup yields CDR1 MNHEY and CDR2 SVGEGT. The CDR3 has 12 amino acids. CDR3 nucleotide sequence: TGTGTCAGTCGGGCCACCACAGATACGCAGTATTTT. This translates into CVSRATTDTQYF.

This clonotype was seen only a few times. The chain combines TRBV6-1 with TRBJ1-6; D is possibly TRBD1 (5 bases). The germline V and J ends were trimmed by 11 bases and 11 bases, with 19 bases remaining between them. There are 13 residues in the CDR3. CDR1 MNHNS and CDR2 SASEGT come from the germline V gene. CDR3 DNA sequence: TGTGCCGCACAGGAGGTGAATTTCCCACCCCTCCACTTT. Protein product: CAAQEVNFPPLHF.

As concerns this clonotype: The junction differs from germline at one of its ends, possibly a read error. The chain carries TRBV7-7 and TRBJ1-1; D perhaps matches TRBD1 (6 bases). The CDR3 contains 16 residues. CDR1 is SSHAT, CDR2 FNYEAQ, per germline (reference sequence). The CDR3 loop reads CASSPLRGAPNTEAFF. For the CDR3, the DNA is TGTGCTAGCAGCCCCCTCCGGGGGGCTCCGAACACTGAAGCTTTCTTT.

V gene TRBV7-9 combines with J gene TRBJ1-1; D possibly corresponds to TRBD1 (5 bases). Per germline, CDR1 SEHNR and CDR2 FQNEAQ (reference sequence). The CDR3 spans 13 residues. V was shortened by 5 bases and J by 6 bases, with 13 bases between the two germline ends. The CDR3 region is CASSPPQAAEAFF. The CDR3 DNA reads as TGTGCCAGCAGCCCTCCACAGGCCGCTGAAGCTTTCTTT.

The CDR3 DNA reads TGTGCCAGCAGGTTGGACACTGAAGCTTTCTTT. Translating it yields CASRLDTEAFF. The chain uses TRBV6-1 and TRBJ1-1; no clear D gene. This CDR3 comprises 11 residues. V was clipped by 6 bases and J by 3 bases, with 5 bases between them. Germline CDR1 is MNHNS and CDR2 is SASEGT.

This rearrangement joins TRBV19 to TRBJ2-1; no clear D gene. V gave up 3 bases and J gave up 7 bases, with 4 bases separating them. Looked up from germline, CDR1 is LNHDA and CDR2 is SQIVND (reference sequence). The CDR3 loop spans 11 amino acids. CDR3 in amino acids: CASSMGNEQFF. The CDR3 nucleotides read TGTGCCAGTAGTATGGGGAATGAGCAGTTCTTC.

The rearrangement links TRBV14 to TRBJ2-5; no definite D call. The CDR3 contains 14 residues. V gave up 0 bases and J gave up 5 bases, with 10 bases separating them. The V gene's germline CDR1 is SGHDN and CDR2 FVKESK. The CDR3 DNA reads TGTGCCAGCAGCCAAGATTCCCTAGGCGAGACCCAGTACTTC. Encoded protein: CASSQDSLGETQYF.

This rearrangement joins TRBV28 to TRBJ1-6; 8 bases fit TRBD1. The V gene end was trimmed by 5 bases and the J gene end by 5 bases; junction bases not matched to a gene: 5. In germline, CDR1 is MDHEN, CDR2 SYDVKM. The CDR3 is made up of 15 amino acids. The CDR3 sequence is CASSAGQGNNSPLHF. CDR3 sequence (DNA): TGTGCCAGCAGTGCCGGACAGGGAAATAATTCACCCCTCCACTTT. Full variable domain (outside the CDR3, taken from reference TRBV28 and TRBJ1-6): DVKVTQSSRYLVKRTGEKVFLECVQDMDHENMFWYRQDPGLGLRLIYFSYDVKMKEKGDIPEGYSVSREKKERFSLILESASTNQTSMYLCASSAGQGNNSPLHFGNGTRLTVT.

In this sample, this clonotype turned up many times. This sequence joins TRBV7-2 and TRBJ1-5; 8 bases are a match to TRBD1. The V and J ends lost 5 bases and 10 bases, in that order; junction bases with no gene match: 16. This CDR3 contains 16 residues. Germline-derived CDR1 and CDR2 are SGHTA and FQGNSA. CDR3 in amino acids: CASSNSRGRGEGPQHF. The CDR3 nucleotides read TGTGCCAGCAGCAACTCCAGGGGGCGCGGAGAGGGACCCCAGCATTTT.

This clonotype came up a few times. This rearrangement joins TRBV12-3 or TRBV12-4 to TRBJ1-2; weak D call: TRBD1 (6 bases). The germline V and J ends were trimmed by 5 bases and 13 bases, with 20 bases remaining between them. This CDR3 comprises 13 residues. In nucleotides, the CDR3 is TGTGCCAGCAGTACGGCCCGGGACATGCCCCCCACCTTC. Its translation is CASSTARDMPPTF.

There are many counts of this clonotype. The CDR3 nucleotides are TGCGCCAGCAGCCCCGACAGTATCTTCGCAGATACGCAGTATTTT. It codes for CASSPDSIFADTQYF. This chain joins TRBV4-1 and TRBJ2-3; D is perhaps TRBD1 (5 bases). This CDR3 is built from 15 residues. Germline CDR1 reads MGHRA; CDR2 reads YSYEKL. The V end lost 4 bases, the J end lost 4 bases, and 15 bases lay between the germline ends.